This entry describes one T cell receptor beta chain. Its antigen is unidentified. The V end was cut by 3 bases, the J end by 2 bases, with 8 bases between. The germline V gene encodes CDR1 SGHTA and CDR2 FQGNSA. The CDR3 is 14 residues long. The whole isolated RNA underwent reverse transcription, so sequencing captured expressed TCRB transcripts. Clones were read by immunoSEQ multiplex PCR, and TCRdb kept only the in-frame ones, dropping some. The table has fewer than 550,000 clones, more than 9.5% seen once. The data belong to a study of beta chain features in type 1 diabetes. Study as a whole: Healthy donors and patients showed comparable age, gender and cell yields.

The study's findings and limits: Relative to healthy donors, patients appeared to have naive, central memory and Treg TCRB repertoires that were more similar. Shorter templates may be favored by PCR, equally so in patients and controls.

The rearrangement joins TRBV7-2 to TRBJ2-1; D not certain. The sample comprised naive CD4+ T cells from blood. The clonotype comes from a woman under 30 in good health. CDR3 sequence reads: CASSFDPTYNEQFF. The CDR3 region has the DNA TGTGCCAGCAGCTTCGACCCTACCTACAATGAGCAGTTCTTC.